These 3 T cell receptor beta chains came from one sample sequenced in a study of shared clonotypes between healthy human individuals. Some clones are missing from TCRdb's copy, which holds only in-frame ones; the method was immunoSEQ multiplex PCR. The sample shows more than 2,000,000 clones, roughly nine tenths of them seen only once. Sequencing was carried out using naive CD4+ T cells sorted from blood. Noted subset: CD45RA+ positively selected. These receptors were obtained from a man between 18 and 35 years old in good health.

Comments on this clone: This sample includes further DNA sequences coding for the same CDR3. This chain uses TRBV9 with TRBJ2-3; no clear D gene. Trimming removed 2 bases at V and 2 bases at J, with 12 bases between. This CDR3 contains 15 residues. CDR1 and CDR2 from the germline V gene are SGDLS and YYNGEE. CDR3 in amino acids: CASSVRGGSTDTQYF. The CDR3 nucleotides are TGTGCCAGCAGCGTGAGAGGTGGGTCCACAGATACGCAGTATTTT.

Of note for this clone: Additional DNA sequences in this sample encode the identical CDR3. The gene calls are TRBV7-2 and TRBJ2-7; possibly TRBD1 for D (5 bases). CDR1 and CDR2 from the germline V gene are SGHTA and FQGNSA. V was clipped by 5 bases and J by 1 base, with 9 bases between them. The CDR3 spans 13 residues. In nucleotides, the CDR3 is TGTGCCAGCAGCAGATCAGGGTCCTACGAGCAGTACTTC. It specifies CASSRSGSYEQYF.

V gene TRBV6-5 combines with J gene TRBJ1-2; 7 bases are a match to TRBD1. Per germline, CDR1 MNHEY and CDR2 SVGAGI. V dropped 5 bases and J dropped 5; count of bases not matched to a gene: 8. This CDR3 contains 14 residues. The CDR3 protein is CASSPRGQWYGYTF. The CDR3 DNA is TGTGCCAGCAGTCCGAGGGGGCAATGGTATGGCTACACCTTC.